This T cell receptor (beta chain) was sequenced in a study of blood T cell repertoires in COVID-19. Per the original methods: By means of reference gene primer amplification, nucleated cell counts were estimated. Using immunoSEQ multiplex PCR, the repertoire was profiled, and TCRdb retains in-frame clones only, with some absent. That table gives V, J and clone size, and the DNA gave D and trimming. The sample lists more than 20,000 clones, around nine tenths seen once, with 4.5% to 6.5% in the top ten. The germline V gene has CDR1 SEHNR and CDR2 FQNEAQ (reference sequence). The CDR3 contains 15 residues. The V end was cut by 7 bases, the J end by 7 bases, with 23 bases between.

The TCR sequence derives from a man aged 45-65 years with active COVID-19. The chain employs TRBV7-9 and TRBJ2-7; D might be TRBD1 (6 bases). Material for sequencing was peripheral blood. CDR3: CASNQHRDISGEQYF. The CDR3 DNA is TGTGCCAGCAATCAACACCGGGACATAAGTGGGGAGCAGTACTTC.